Listed below are T cell receptor beta chains from one sample, sequenced in a study of human T cells and chemical hapten exposure. TCRdb re-called the RACE reads through MiXCR, storing one row per CDR3 protein. The repertoire has under 130,000 distinct CDR3 sequences, 11% of them found once; the top ten carry around 3.4%. Sequenced material: whole blood, taken in connection with sensitization to the hapten diphenylcyclopropenone (DPC). These receptors were collected from a woman aged 40 to 49 with alopecia areata. Some clones in this sample may be carry-over from other donors' samples. CDR3s include the opening cysteine and the closing phenylalanine or tryptophan. Fields, in order: J gene, clone size, V gene, D gene, CDR3 protein, CDR3 DNA. The D gene is left open where the match is weak. Rows give clone size only sometimes, using once, few, many, or a class for an expanded clone.

>TRBJ1-1|NA|TRBV11-2|NA
CASSSLSLLNTEAFF
TGTGCCAGCAGCTCGCTTAGCCTTCTGAACACTGAAGCTTTCTTT
>TRBJ2-5|many|TRBV29-1|NA
CSVGEETQYF
TGCAGCGTGGGGGAAGAGACCCAGTACTTC
>TRBJ1-2|many|TRBV2|NA
CASSEGQSYGYTF
TGTGCCAGCAGTGAAGGACAATCATATGGCTACACCTTC
>TRBJ2-7|NA|TRBV20-1|NA
CSARDQGKGYEQYF
TGCAGTGCTAGAGATCAAGGGAAGGGCTACGAGCAGTACTTC
>TRBJ1-5|many|TRBV19|TRBD1
CASSMVGQGNQPQHF
TGTGCCAGTAGTATGGTTGGACAGGGCAATCAGCCCCAGCATTTT
>TRBJ2-1|few|TRBV11-2|NA
CASSISRERSYNEQFF
TGTGCCAGCAGCATCTCTCGGGAGAGGTCCTACAATGAGCAGTTCTTC
>TRBJ1-5|many|TRBV19|TRBD1
CASNRGRRNQPQHF
TGTGCCAGCAACAGGGGTCGGAGAAATCAGCCCCAGCATTTT
>TRBJ2-1|many|TRBV4-3|TRBD2
CASSPRAAGSGNEQFF
TGCGCCAGCAGCCCCCGGGCAGCGGGGTCGGGGAATGAGCAGTTCTTC
>TRBJ2-7|many|TRBV7-2|NA
CASSLPGPYEQYF
TGTGCCAGCAGCTTACCGGGTCCCTACGAGCAGTACTTC
>TRBJ2-1|few|TRBV27|TRBD2
CASSSGLAGGRVMFNEQFF
TGTGCCAGCAGTTCCGGACTAGCGGGGGGAAGGGTGATGTTCAATGAGCAGTTCTTC
>TRBJ2-7|many|TRBV7-2|TRBD2
CASSSRGGGYEQYF
TGTGCCAGCAGCTCTCGGGGCGGGGGTTACGAGCAGTACTTC
>TRBJ2-1|few|TRBV6-2/TRBV6-3|TRBD2
CASSTRTSGRSPYNEQFF
TGTGCCAGCAGTACTAGGACTAGCGGGAGAAGCCCCTACAATGAGCAGTTCTTC
>TRBJ1-2|many|TRBV18|NA
CASSPGADHGYTF
TGTGCCAGCTCACCTGGAGCTGATCATGGCTACACCTTC
>TRBJ2-3|NA|TRBV11-2|NA
CASSSRVADTQYF
TGTGCCAGCAGCTCCCGCGTAGCGGATACGCAGTATTTT
>TRBJ2-5|few|TRBV3-1|NA
CASSRGGQETQYF
TGTGCCAGCAGCCGTGGGGGCCAAGAGACCCAGTACTTC
>TRBJ2-3|NA|TRBV7-3|TRBD2
CASSRYGTSGGNTDTQYF
TGTGCCAGCAGCCGTTACGGGACTAGCGGGGGGAACACAGATACGCAGTATTTT
>TRBJ2-1|many|TRBV29-1|TRBD2
CSVEGATSGRLDYNEQFF
TGCAGCGTTGAAGGCGCCACCAGCGGGAGGTTGGATTACAATGAGCAGTTCTTC
>TRBJ1-1|many|TRBV30|NA
CAWRTPNTEAFF
TGTGCCTGGAGAACGCCGAACACTGAAGCTTTCTTT
>TRBJ2-6|many|TRBV3-1|NA
CASSQDMGVGANVLTF
TGTGCCAGCAGCCAAGATATGGGGGTTGGGGCCAACGTCCTGACTTTC
>TRBJ1-5|few|TRBV7-8|TRBD1
CASSWDRGRQPQHF
TGTGCCAGCAGCTGGGACAGGGGGCGACAGCCCCAGCATTTT
>TRBJ1-4|few|TRBV28|TRBD1
CASSLGTGATNEKLFF
TGTGCCAGCAGTTTGGGGACAGGTGCAACTAATGAAAAACTGTTTTTT
>TRBJ2-5|many|TRBV29-1|NA
CSVRESGETQYF
TGCAGCGTACGAGAGTCTGGGGAGACCCAGTACTTC
>TRBJ2-3|many|TRBV9|NA
CASSVAPITDTQYF
TGTGCCAGCAGCGTAGCTCCTATCACAGATACGCAGTATTTT
>TRBJ2-7|few|TRBV12-3/TRBV12-4|NA
CASSLGGGPPYEQYF
TGTGCCAGCAGTCTTGGGGGGGGGCCCCCCTACGAGCAGTACTTC
>TRBJ2-3|many|TRBV6-5|NA
CASSYGFTDTQYF
TGTGCCAGCAGTTACGGGTTCACAGATACGCAGTATTTT
>TRBJ2-5|many|TRBV28|NA
CASSLGSSETQYF
TGTGCCAGCAGTTTAGGCAGTTCAGAGACCCAGTACTTC
>TRBJ2-7|many|TRBV5-1|NA
CASSLAYEQYF
TGCGCCAGCAGCTTGGCCTACGAGCAGTACTTC
>TRBJ2-7|NA|TRBV7-2|NA
CASSLDQGLPYEQYF
TGTGCCAGCAGCTTAGACCAGGGTTTGCCCTACGAGCAGTACTTC
>TRBJ2-7|many|TRBV20-1|NA
CSARDSLTYEQYF
TGCAGTGCTAGAGATAGCCTGACCTACGAGCAGTACTTC
>TRBJ1-5|few|TRBV6-6|NA
CASSYSARGDLSNQPQHF
TGTGCCAGCAGTTACTCAGCCAGGGGTGATCTTAGCAATCAGCCCCAGCATTTT
>TRBJ2-1|few|TRBV7-9|NA
CASSLAGRGTYNEQFF
TGTGCCAGCAGCTTAGCCGGTCGGGGTACATACAATGAGCAGTTCTTC
>TRBJ2-3|few|TRBV14|NA
CASSQGLAQYF
TGTGCCAGCAGCCAAGGGCTAGCCCAGTATTTT
>TRBJ2-7|many|TRBV4-3|NA
CASSQDVGAHYEQYF
TGCGCCAGCAGCCAAGATGTGGGGGCGCACTACGAGCAGTACTTC
>TRBJ2-5|NA|TRBV6-1|TRBD1
CASETGYKETQYF
TGTGCCAGCGAGACAGGGTATAAGGAGACCCAGTACTTC
>TRBJ1-3|many|TRBV20-1|NA
CSASTGSGNTIYF
TGCAGTGCTAGTACAGGGTCTGGAAACACCATATATTTT
>TRBJ2-7|many|TRBV6-2/TRBV6-3|TRBD2
CASSRLRGAGGPLF
TGTGCCAGCAGCCGCCTCCGGGGTGCGGGGGGCCCACTGTTC
>TRBJ2-1|many|TRBV27|NA
CASSLMAPLYNEQFF
TGTGCCAGCAGTTTAATGGCGCCCTTATACAATGAGCAGTTCTTC
>TRBJ1-5|few|TRBV6-2/TRBV6-3|NA
CASSRDNSNQPQHF
TGTGCCAGCAGTCGGGACAATAGCAATCAGCCCCAGCATTTT
>TRBJ2-6|NA|TRBV18|TRBD1
CASSPMKGQGVSGANVLTF
TGTGCCAGCTCACCAATGAAGGGACAGGGGGTCTCTGGGGCCAACGTCCTGACTTTC
>TRBJ2-7|many|TRBV14|TRBD1
CASSQDRAEQYF
TGTGCCAGCAGCCAGGACAGGGCCGAGCAGTACTTC
>TRBJ2-7|NA|TRBV28|NA
CASSLYGINEQYF
TGTGCCAGCAGTTTATACGGGATCAACGAGCAGTACTTC
>TRBJ2-6|NA|TRBV7-2|NA
CASSPGRLSGANVLTF
TGTGCCAGCAGCCCCGGACGGCTCTCTGGGGCCAACGTCCTGACTTTC
>TRBJ2-1|few|TRBV28|TRBD2
CASRPGLGNEQFF
TGTGCCAGCAGACCGGGACTAGGCAATGAGCAGTTCTTC
>TRBJ2-2|few|TRBV21-1|NA
CASPHGGSPYTGELFF
TGTGCCAGCCCCCACGGCGGGAGCCCCTACACCGGGGAGCTGTTTTTT
>TRBJ2-5|many|TRBV28|NA
CASSLGAAETQYF
TGTGCCAGCAGTTTAGGGGCCGCAGAGACCCAGTACTTC
>TRBJ1-2|many|TRBV27|TRBD1
CASSHGQGYYGYTF
TGTGCCAGCAGTCACGGACAGGGATACTATGGCTACACCTTC
>TRBJ1-6|NA|TRBV2|TRBD1
CASPRDRDSPLHF
TGTGCCAGCCCCCGGGACAGAGATTCACCCCTCCACTTT
>TRBJ2-3|NA|TRBV9|NA
CASSVGPGGLTDTQYF
TGTGCCAGCAGCGTAGGCCCGGGGGGCCTCACAGATACGCAGTATTTT
>TRBJ1-1|many|TRBV6-2/TRBV6-3|TRBD1
CASSHPGQGPEAFF
TGTGCCAGCAGTCACCCGGGACAGGGTCCTGAAGCTTTCTTT
>TRBJ2-3|many|TRBV12-3/TRBV12-4|NA
CASSFLTDTQYF
TGTGCCAGCAGTTTCCTCACAGATACGCAGTATTTT